This TCR beta chain is drawn from a study of T cell responses to AZD1222 COVID-19 vaccine. Study-wide findings and caveats: Researchers took repertoire samples only after the peak T cell response had come. Reports say nearly half of spike-specific TCRs go after unmutated variant regions. Donors were mostly white British, more females; clonal diversity possibly underestimated. Spike was spanned by vaccine-associated CD4 TCRs, with dominance at 160-218 and 743-854.

The CDR3 is made up of 13 amino acids. Germline V gives CDR1 SGHRS, CDR2 YFSETQ. V lost 0 bases to trimming and J lost 3 bases, with 7 bases between them. On this clone: Its antigen is unknown.

The data were produced by immunoSEQ multiplex PCR, yet TCRdb's version contains in-frame clones alone and is incomplete. The top ten hold about a tenth of the sample, which has 100,000 or so clones, about 87% seen once. Sequences were derived from peripheral blood, sampled 28 days after the second AZD1222 dose. The J gene is TRBJ2-7, the V gene TRBV5-1; no clear D. The receptor comes from an adult who received the AZD1222 COVID-19 vaccine. In DNA, the CDR3 is TGCGCCAGCAGCTTGGGGTCACTCTACGAGCAGTACTTC. It codes for CASSLGSLYEQYF.